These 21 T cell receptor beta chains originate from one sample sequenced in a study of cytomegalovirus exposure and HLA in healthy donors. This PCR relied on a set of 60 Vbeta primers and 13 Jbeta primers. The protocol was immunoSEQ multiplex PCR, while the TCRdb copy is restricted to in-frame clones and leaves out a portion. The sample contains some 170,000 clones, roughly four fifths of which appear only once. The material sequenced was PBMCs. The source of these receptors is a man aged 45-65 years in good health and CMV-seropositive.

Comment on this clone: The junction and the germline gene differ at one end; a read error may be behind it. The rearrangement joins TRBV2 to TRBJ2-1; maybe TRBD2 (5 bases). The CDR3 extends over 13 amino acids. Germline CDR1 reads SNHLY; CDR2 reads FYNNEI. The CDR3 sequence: CASREPADNEQFF. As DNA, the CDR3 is TGTGCCAGCCGTGAACCAGCGGACAATGAGCAGTTCTTC.

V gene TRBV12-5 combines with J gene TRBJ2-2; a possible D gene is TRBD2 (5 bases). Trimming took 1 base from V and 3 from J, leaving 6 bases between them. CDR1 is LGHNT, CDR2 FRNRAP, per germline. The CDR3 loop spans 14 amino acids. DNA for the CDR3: TGTGCTAGTGGTTTGGGGCGGGACACCGGGGAGCTGTTTTTT. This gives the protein CASGLGRDTGELFF.

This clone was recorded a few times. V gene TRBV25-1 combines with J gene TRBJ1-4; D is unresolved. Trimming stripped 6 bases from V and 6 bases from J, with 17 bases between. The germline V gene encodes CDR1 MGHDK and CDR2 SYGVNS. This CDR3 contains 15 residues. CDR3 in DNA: TGTGCCAGCAGGTCTAACCTGGGGAGGCATGAAAAACTGTTTTTT. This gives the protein CASRSNLGRHEKLFF.

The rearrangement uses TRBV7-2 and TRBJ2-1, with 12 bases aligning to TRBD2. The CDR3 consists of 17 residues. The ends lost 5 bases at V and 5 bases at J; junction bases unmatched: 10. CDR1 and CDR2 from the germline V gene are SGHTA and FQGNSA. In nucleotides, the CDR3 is TGTGCCAGCAGCCGACCGACTAGCGGGAGCTACCACAATGAGCAGTTCTTC. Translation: CASSRPTSGSYHNEQFF.

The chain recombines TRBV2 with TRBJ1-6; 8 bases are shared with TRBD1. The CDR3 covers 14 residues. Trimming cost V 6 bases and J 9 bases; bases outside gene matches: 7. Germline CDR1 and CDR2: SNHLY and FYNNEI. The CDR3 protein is CASSRIQGASPLHF. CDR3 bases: TGTGCCAGCAGCCGCATCCAGGGGGCTTCACCCCTCCACTTT.

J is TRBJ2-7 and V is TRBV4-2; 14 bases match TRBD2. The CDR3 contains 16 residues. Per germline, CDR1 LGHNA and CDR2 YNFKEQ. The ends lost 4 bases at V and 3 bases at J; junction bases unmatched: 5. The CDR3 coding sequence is TGTGCCAGCAGCCGGGGGACTAGCGGGAGTTTCTACGAGCAGTACTTC. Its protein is CASSRGTSGSFYEQYF.

CDR3 sequence: CASSHTGEAPLHF. CDR3 in DNA: TGCGCCAGCAGCCATACAGGGGAGGCACCCCTCCACTTT. This chain uses TRBV4-3 with TRBJ1-6; 7 nucleotides agree with TRBD1. CDR3 length: 13 amino acids. V trimming: 3 bases; J trimming: 11 bases; junction bases outside the gene matches: 4. The germline V gene has CDR1 LGHNA and CDR2 YSLEER.

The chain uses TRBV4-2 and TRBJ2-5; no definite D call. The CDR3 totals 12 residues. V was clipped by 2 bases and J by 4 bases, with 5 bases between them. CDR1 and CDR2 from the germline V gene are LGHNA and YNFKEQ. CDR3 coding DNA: TGTGCCAGCAGCCAAAAGCGAGAGACCCAGTACTTC. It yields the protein CASSQKRETQYF.

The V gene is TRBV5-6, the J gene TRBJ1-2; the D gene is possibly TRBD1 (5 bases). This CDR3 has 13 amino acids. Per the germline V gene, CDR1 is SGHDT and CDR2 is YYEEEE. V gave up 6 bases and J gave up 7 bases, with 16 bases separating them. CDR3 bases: TGTGCCAGCATCCATTACCAAGGGGTTGGCTACACCTTC. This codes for CASIHYQGVGYTF.

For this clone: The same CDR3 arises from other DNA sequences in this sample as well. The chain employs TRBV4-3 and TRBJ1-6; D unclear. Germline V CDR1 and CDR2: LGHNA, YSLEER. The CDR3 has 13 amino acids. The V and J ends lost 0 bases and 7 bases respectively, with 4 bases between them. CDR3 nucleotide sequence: TGCGCCAGCAGCCAAGAAGCCAATTCACCCCTCCACTTT. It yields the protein CASSQEANSPLHF.

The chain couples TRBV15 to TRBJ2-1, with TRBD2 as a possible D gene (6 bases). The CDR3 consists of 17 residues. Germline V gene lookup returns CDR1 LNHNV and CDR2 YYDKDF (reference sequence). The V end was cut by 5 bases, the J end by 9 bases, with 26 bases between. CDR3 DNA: TGTGCCACCAGCTATCCCCCCTCGGGGCGGGAACTAGGTGAGCAGTTCTTC. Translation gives CATSYPPSGRELGEQFF. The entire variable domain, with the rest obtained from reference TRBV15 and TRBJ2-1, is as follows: DAMVIQNPRYQVTQFGKPVTLSCSQTLNHNVMYWYQQKSSQAPKLLFHYYDKDFNNEADTPDNFQSRRPNTSFCFLDIRSPGLGDTAMYLCATSYPPSGRELGEQFFGPGTRLTVL.

The CDR3 sequence: CASSPGPSSGANVLTF. The CDR3 DNA is TGCGCCAGCAGCCCAGGCCCTTCCTCTGGGGCCAACGTCCTGACTTTC. The genes are TRBV4-1 and TRBJ2-6; no clear D. CDR1 is MGHRA, CDR2 YSYEKL, per germline. The CDR3 is 16 amino acids. The V end lost 4 bases, the J end lost 0 bases, and 10 bases lay between the germline ends.

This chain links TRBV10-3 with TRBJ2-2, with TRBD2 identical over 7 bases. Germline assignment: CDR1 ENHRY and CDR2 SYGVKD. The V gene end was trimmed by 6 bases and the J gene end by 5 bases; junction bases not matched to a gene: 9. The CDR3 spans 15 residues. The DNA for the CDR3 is TGTGCCATCAGCCCGCGGGGGAGGGAGACCGGGGAGCTGTTTTTT. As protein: CAISPRGRETGELFF.

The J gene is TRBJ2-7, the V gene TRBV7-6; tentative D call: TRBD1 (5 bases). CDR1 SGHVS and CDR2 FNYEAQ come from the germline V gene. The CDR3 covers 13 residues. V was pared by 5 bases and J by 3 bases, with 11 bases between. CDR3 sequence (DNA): TGTGCCAGCAGCCCCTCTCAGGGCTACGAGCAGTACTTC. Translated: CASSPSQGYEQYF.

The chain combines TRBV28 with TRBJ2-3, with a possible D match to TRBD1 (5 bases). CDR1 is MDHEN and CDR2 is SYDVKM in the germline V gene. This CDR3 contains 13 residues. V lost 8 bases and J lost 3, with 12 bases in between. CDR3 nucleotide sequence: TGTGCCAGCTCCCCCAGGGCGACAGATACGCAGTATTTT. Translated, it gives CASSPRATDTQYF.

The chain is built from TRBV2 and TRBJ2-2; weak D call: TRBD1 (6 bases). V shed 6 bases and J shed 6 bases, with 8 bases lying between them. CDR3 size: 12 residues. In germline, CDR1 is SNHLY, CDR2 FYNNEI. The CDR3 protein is CASREGAGELFF. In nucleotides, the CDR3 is TGTGCCAGCAGAGAGGGGGCCGGGGAGCTGTTTTTT. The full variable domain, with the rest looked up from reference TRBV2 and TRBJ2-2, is EPEVTQTPSHQVTQMGQEVILRCVPISNHLYFYWYRQILGQKVEFLVSFYNNEISEKSEIFDDQFSVERPDGSNFTLKIRSTKLEDSAMYFCASREGAGELFFGEGSRLTVL.

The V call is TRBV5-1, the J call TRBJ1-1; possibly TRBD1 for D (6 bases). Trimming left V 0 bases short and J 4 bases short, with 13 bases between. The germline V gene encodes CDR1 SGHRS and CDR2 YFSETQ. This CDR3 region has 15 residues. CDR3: CASSLGLQGSTEAFF. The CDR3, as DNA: TGCGCCAGCAGCTTGGGTCTCCAGGGGAGCACTGAAGCTTTCTTT.

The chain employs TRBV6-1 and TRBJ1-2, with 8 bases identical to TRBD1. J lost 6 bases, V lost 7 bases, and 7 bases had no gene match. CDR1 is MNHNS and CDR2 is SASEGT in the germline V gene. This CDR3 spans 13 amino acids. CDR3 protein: CASNRDRMNGYTF. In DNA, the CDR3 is TGTGCCAGCAACCGGGACAGGATGAATGGCTACACCTTC.

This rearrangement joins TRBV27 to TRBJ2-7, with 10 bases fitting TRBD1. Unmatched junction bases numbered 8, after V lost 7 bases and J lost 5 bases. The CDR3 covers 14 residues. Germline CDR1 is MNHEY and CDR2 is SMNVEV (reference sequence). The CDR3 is CASIIGQGVDEQYF. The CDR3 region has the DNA TGTGCCAGCATTATCGGACAGGGGGTCGACGAGCAGTACTTC.

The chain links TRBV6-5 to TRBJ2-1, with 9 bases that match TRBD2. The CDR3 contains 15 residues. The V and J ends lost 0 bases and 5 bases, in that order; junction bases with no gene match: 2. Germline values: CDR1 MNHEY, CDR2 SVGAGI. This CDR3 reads CASSYSSGSDNEQFF. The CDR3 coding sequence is TGTGCCAGCAGTTACTCTAGCGGGAGTGACAATGAGCAGTTCTTC.

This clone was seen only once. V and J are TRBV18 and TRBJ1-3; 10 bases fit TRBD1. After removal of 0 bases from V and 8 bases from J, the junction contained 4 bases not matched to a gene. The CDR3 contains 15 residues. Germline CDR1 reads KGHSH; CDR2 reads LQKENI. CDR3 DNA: TGTGCCAGCTCACCACCGCGGACAGGGGGTCACACCATATATTTT. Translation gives CASSPPRTGGHTIYF.